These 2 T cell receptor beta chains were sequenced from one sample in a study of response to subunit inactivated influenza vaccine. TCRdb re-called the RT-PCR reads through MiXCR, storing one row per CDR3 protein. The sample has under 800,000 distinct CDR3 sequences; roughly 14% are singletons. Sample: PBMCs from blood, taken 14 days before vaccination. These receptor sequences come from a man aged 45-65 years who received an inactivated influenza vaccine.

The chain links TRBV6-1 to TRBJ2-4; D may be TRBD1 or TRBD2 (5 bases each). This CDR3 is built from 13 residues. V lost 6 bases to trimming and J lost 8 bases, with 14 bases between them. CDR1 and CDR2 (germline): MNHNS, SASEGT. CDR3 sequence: CASRRGTGYIQYF. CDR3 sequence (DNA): TGTGCCAGCAGGAGAGGGACGGGTTACATTCAGTACTTC.

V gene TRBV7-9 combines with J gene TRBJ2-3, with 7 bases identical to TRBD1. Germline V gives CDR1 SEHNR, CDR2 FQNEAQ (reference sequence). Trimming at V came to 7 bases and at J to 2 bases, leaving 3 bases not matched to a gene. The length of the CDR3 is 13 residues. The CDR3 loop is CASKGQNTDTQYF. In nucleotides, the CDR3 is TGTGCCAGCAAGGGACAGAACACAGATACGCAGTATTTT.